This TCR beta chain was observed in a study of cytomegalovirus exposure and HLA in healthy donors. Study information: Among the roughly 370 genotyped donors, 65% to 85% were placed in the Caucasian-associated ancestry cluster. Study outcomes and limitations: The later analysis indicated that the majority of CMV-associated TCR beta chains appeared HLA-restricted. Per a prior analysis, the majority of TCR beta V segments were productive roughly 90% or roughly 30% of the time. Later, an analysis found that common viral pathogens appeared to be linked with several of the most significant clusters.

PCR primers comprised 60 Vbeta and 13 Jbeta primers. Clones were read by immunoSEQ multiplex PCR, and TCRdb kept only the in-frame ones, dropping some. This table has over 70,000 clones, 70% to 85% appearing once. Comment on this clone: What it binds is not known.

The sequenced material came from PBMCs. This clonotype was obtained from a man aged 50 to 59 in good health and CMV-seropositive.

In DNA, the CDR3 is TGTGCCAGCAGCCAAGACGGAGGCTACGAGCAGTACTTC. Encoded protein: CASSQDGGYEQYF. The rearrangement joins TRBV4-2 to TRBJ2-7, with D maybe TRBD2 (5 bases). V was cut by 0 bases and J by 3 bases, with 6 bases left in between. The CDR3 totals 13 residues. From germline, CDR1 is LGHNA and CDR2 YNFKEQ.